The 31 T cell receptor beta chains given below trace back to one sample, sequenced in a study of blood T cell repertoires in COVID-19. The method was immunoSEQ multiplex PCR; TCRdb's version includes in-frame clones alone and lacks a portion of them. The table records over 200,000 clones, 65% to 90% of them present only once. Sequencing was carried out using PBMCs or T cells enriched from blood (not recorded which). The receptors here all came from a man aged 18-30 years who had recovered from COVID-19.

This clone was seen just once. The chain uses TRBV18 and TRBJ2-5, with 10 bases matching TRBD2. Trimming removed 4 bases from V and 9 bases from J; junction bases left unmatched: 11. Germline assignment: CDR1 KGHSH and CDR2 LQKENI. This CDR3 region has 15 residues. Written as DNA, the CDR3 is TGTGCCAGCTCACTCCCGGGGACTAGCGAGGGGTCCCAGTACTTC. Translated: CASSLPGTSEGSQYF.

J is TRBJ1-2 and V is TRBV19; D remains ambiguous. Trimming removed 3 bases at V and 4 bases at J, with 15 bases between. In germline, CDR1 is LNHDA, CDR2 SQIVND (reference sequence). CDR3 size: 15 residues. The CDR3 nucleotides are TGTGCCAGTAGTATCCGGGTTGGGAGTGGCTATGGCTACACCTTC. Translation gives CASSIRVGSGYGYTF.

The chain joins TRBV5-1 to TRBJ2-3; D might be TRBD2 (5 bases). The germline V gene encodes CDR1 SGHRS and CDR2 YFSETQ. Deletions cut 3 bases from V and 3 bases from J, with 11 bases between. CDR3 length: 14 residues. CDR3 protein: CASSWAGRTDTQYF. CDR3 nucleotide sequence: TGCGCCAGCAGCTGGGCGGGTCGAACAGATACGCAGTATTTT.

In this sample, this clone turned up once. The rearrangement uses TRBV19 and TRBJ2-7, with a possible D match to TRBD1 (6 bases). The CDR3 has 15 residues. Trimming removed 7 bases from V and 3 bases from J, with 19 bases in between. Germline lookup yields CDR1 LNHDA and CDR2 SQIVND (reference sequence). This CDR3 reads CASTDSQGPLYEQYF. Written as DNA, the CDR3 is TGTGCCAGTACCGATTCACAGGGCCCGCTCTACGAGCAGTACTTC. The entire variable domain, with the rest obtained from reference TRBV19 and TRBJ2-7, is as follows: DGGITQSPKYLFRKEGQNVTLSCEQNLNHDAMYWYRQDPGQGLRLIYYSQIVNDFQKGDIAEGYSVSREKKESFPLTVTSAQKNPTAFYLCASTDSQGPLYEQYFGPGTRLTVT.

This clone was detected only once. The rearrangement uses TRBV19 and TRBJ2-2; a possible D gene is TRBD2 (6 bases). V lost 5 bases, J lost 4 bases, and 14 bases lay in between. CDR1 is LNHDA and CDR2 is SQIVND in the germline V gene (reference sequence). This CDR3 contains 15 residues. The CDR3 here is CASSPSGEATGELFF. CDR3 DNA sequence: TGTGCCAGTAGTCCGTCGGGGGAGGCCACCGGGGAGCTGTTTTTT.

The rearrangement uses TRBV2 and TRBJ2-3; TRBD2 matches 9 bases. The germline V gene has CDR1 SNHLY and CDR2 FYNNEI. The V and J ends lost 4 bases and 1 base, in that order; junction bases with no gene match: 6. This CDR3 region has 16 residues. The CDR3 DNA follows: TGTGCCAGCAGTGGGGAGCGGGGGGTTCGCACAGATACGCAGTATTTT. Protein sequence: CASSGERGVRTDTQYF.

J is TRBJ1-1 and V is TRBV2; unclear D gene. The CDR3 runs to 13 residues. Trimming cost V 5 bases and J 4 bases, with 11 bases left between them. CDR1 SNHLY and CDR2 FYNNEI come from the germline V gene. The CDR3 coding sequence is TGTGCCAGCAGTACACATAGCGGCACTGAAGCTTTCTTT. The encoded protein is CASSTHSGTEAFF.

The genes are TRBV19 and TRBJ1-6; possible D gene TRBD1, 6 bases. V was shortened by 6 bases and J by 5 bases, with 11 bases between the two germline ends. Germline V gene sequence: CDR1 LNHDA, CDR2 SQIVND (reference sequence). The CDR3 has 14 residues. The CDR3 sequence is CASRSGQNNSPLHF. The CDR3 DNA sequence: TGTGCCAGTAGGTCGGGACAAAATAATTCACCCCTCCACTTT. Looking up the rest from reference TRBV19 and TRBJ1-6 gives the full variable domain: DGGITQSPKYLFRKEGQNVTLSCEQNLNHDAMYWYRQDPGQGLRLIYYSQIVNDFQKGDIAEGYSVSREKKESFPLTVTSAQKNPTAFYLCASRSGQNNSPLHFGNGTRLTVT.

J is TRBJ2-1 and V is TRBV2; D ambiguous. The CDR3 runs to 11 residues. Looked up from germline, CDR1 is SNHLY and CDR2 is FYNNEI. The V end lost 6 bases, the J end lost 4 bases, and 4 bases lay between the germline ends. CDR3 DNA: TGTGCCAGCAGACTTTACAATGAGCAGTTCTTC. Translation gives CASRLYNEQFF.

The rearrangement links TRBV11-2 to TRBJ1-1, with TRBD1 identical over 9 bases. From germline, CDR1 is SGHAT and CDR2 FQNNGV. This CDR3 contains 18 residues. Unmatched junction bases numbered 14, after V lost 5 bases and J lost 1 base. CDR3 protein: CASSIRQGEGHENTEAFF. The CDR3 DNA reads as TGTGCCAGCAGCATTAGACAGGGGGAAGGCCATGAGAACACTGAAGCTTTCTTT.

CDR3 DNA: TGTGCCACCAGTGCCAGTTCTAACTATGGCTACACCTTC. Translation gives CATSASSNYGYTF. The chain carries TRBV24-1 and TRBJ1-2, with unresolved D. The V end was cut by 5 bases, the J end by 0 bases, with 6 bases between. The CDR3 covers 13 residues. Germline V lookup: CDR1 KGHDR, CDR2 SFDVKD.

The chain combines TRBV20-1 with TRBJ2-1; D call uncertain. CDR1 DFQATT and CDR2 SNEGSKA come from the germline V gene (reference sequence). V was trimmed by 3 bases and J by 8 bases, leaving 14 bases between them. CDR3 size: 13 residues. The CDR3 nucleotides are TGCAGTGCTAGTCGGGTTTTTCGCTATGAGCAGTTCTTC. Amino acids: CSASRVFRYEQFF.

This clone was observed a few times. The rearrangement joins TRBV15 to TRBJ2-4; 11 bases fit TRBD2. Germline-derived CDR1 and CDR2 are LNHNV and YYDKDF (reference sequence). This CDR3 is built from 16 residues. Trimming removed 0 bases from V and 7 bases from J; junction bases left unmatched: 5. DNA of the CDR3: TGTGCCACCAGCAGAGAGGAACTAGCGGGAGTGAACATTCAGTACTTC. It translates to CATSREELAGVNIQYF.

The rearrangement links TRBV19 to TRBJ2-5; maybe TRBD2 (5 bases). The germline V and J ends were trimmed by 3 bases and 7 bases, with 6 bases remaining between them. The CDR3 sequence is 11 residues long. Per the germline V gene, CDR1 is LNHDA and CDR2 is SQIVND (reference sequence). CDR3 in amino acids: CASSIGGTQYF. The CDR3 DNA reads as TGTGCCAGTAGTATTGGAGGGACCCAGTACTTC.

The chain combines TRBV7-9 with TRBJ2-7; 9 nucleotides agree with TRBD1. This CDR3 is built from 14 residues. V was clipped by 5 bases and J by 5 bases; unmatched bases: 7. Germline-derived CDR1 and CDR2 are SEHNR and FQNEAQ (reference sequence). CDR3 DNA: TGTGCCAGCAGCCCTGGACAGGGGAGCGACGAGCAGTACTTC. Residues: CASSPGQGSDEQYF.

This chain links TRBV11-1 with TRBJ2-2, with TRBD2 identical over 7 bases. This CDR3 has 12 amino acids. Germline V gene lookup returns CDR1 SGHAT and CDR2 FQDESV (reference sequence). Trimming removed 3 bases from V and 12 bases from J; junction bases left unmatched: 4. This CDR3 is CASSLREGQLFF. As DNA, the CDR3 is TGTGCCAGCAGCTTGAGGGAGGGGCAGCTGTTTTTT. The entire variable domain, with the rest obtained from reference TRBV11-1 and TRBJ2-2, is as follows: EAEVAQSPRYKITEKSQAVAFWCDPISGHATLYWYRQILGQGPELLVQFQDESVVDDSQLPKDRFSAERLKGVDSTLKIQPAELGDSAMYLCASSLREGQLFFGEGSRLTVL.

V is TRBV4-1 and J is TRBJ2-1; 13 positions agree with TRBD2. Germline V lookup: CDR1 MGHRA, CDR2 YSYEKL. V trimming: 1 base; J trimming: 10 bases; junction bases outside the gene matches: 7. There are 16 residues in the CDR3. The DNA of the CDR3 is TGCGCCAGCAGCCAAGGGGGGACTAGCGGGATAATAGAGCAGTTCTTC. It encodes CASSQGGTSGIIEQFF.

This clone was observed once. The chain employs TRBV7-2 and TRBJ1-4; TRBD1 is a possible D gene (5 bases). V was pared by 3 bases and J by 5 bases, with 7 bases between. The V gene's germline CDR1 is SGHTA and CDR2 FQGNSA. CDR3 length: 13 amino acids. DNA for the CDR3: TGTGCCAGCAGCTTCCGGGGGAATGAAAAACTGTTTTTT. This sequence encodes CASSFRGNEKLFF.

V usage is TRBV10-3 and J usage is TRBJ1-4, with 9 positions matching TRBD1. The CDR3 runs 15 residues. Germline CDR1 is ENHRY and CDR2 is SYGVKD. The V and J ends lost 4 bases and 7 bases, in that order; junction bases with no gene match: 7. CDR3 region: CAISVQQGAGEKLFF. The CDR3 coding sequence is TGTGCCATCAGTGTACAACAGGGGGCCGGTGAAAAACTGTTTTTT.

Here the CDR3 reads CASSLFRLRAGIANEKLFF. The CDR3 nucleotides read TGTGCCAGCAGCTTATTCCGTTTACGCGCAGGAATTGCTAATGAAAAACTGTTTTTT. V gene TRBV7-9 combines with J gene TRBJ1-4; no definite D call. The CDR3 is 19 residues long. V lost 2 bases, J lost 3 bases, and 22 bases lay in between. Germline V lookup: CDR1 SEHNR, CDR2 FQNEAQ (reference sequence).

This chain joins TRBV7-2 and TRBJ2-3; weak D call: TRBD2 (6 bases). Deletions cut 1 base from V and 2 bases from J, with 10 bases between. The CDR3 loop spans 15 amino acids. CDR1 and CDR2 (germline): SGHTA, FQGNSA. The CDR3 region has the DNA TGTGCCAGCAGCTTAGGGGCGGGGCTCACAGATACGCAGTATTTT. Amino acids: CASSLGAGLTDTQYF. Looking up the rest from reference TRBV7-2 and TRBJ2-3 gives the full variable domain: GAGVSQSPSNKVTEKGKDVELRCDPISGHTALYWYRQSLGQGLEFLIYFQGNSAPDKSGLPSDRFSAERTGGSVSTLTIQRTQQEDSAVYLCASSLGAGLTDTQYFGPGTRLTVL.

This clone was seen once. The V gene is TRBV3-1 (or the pseudogene TRBV3-2), the J gene TRBJ1-2; 7 bases match TRBD1. The CDR3 is made up of 13 amino acids. V shed 1 base and J 8 bases; nucleotides not matched to a gene: 4. CDR1 is LGHDT and CDR2 is YNNKEL in the germline V gene (reference sequence). CDR3 sequence (DNA): TGTGCCAGCAGCCAAGGAGGGGGCTTAGGCTACACCTTC. Protein product: CASSQGGGLGYTF.

This chain links TRBV6-5 with TRBJ2-7, with TRBD2 identical over 7 bases. V was pared by 6 bases and J by 3 bases, with 5 bases of the junction left unmatched. Germline V gives CDR1 MNHEY, CDR2 SVGAGI. This CDR3 comprises 13 residues. The CDR3 DNA reads as TGTGCCAGCAGGGGGACTAATAACTACGAGCAGTACTTC. It specifies CASRGTNNYEQYF.

On this clone itself: This CDR3 is also generated by other DNA sequences in the sample. This chain uses TRBV12-3 or TRBV12-4 with TRBJ1-2; D unclear. V was pared by 6 bases and J by 5 bases, with 7 bases between. The CDR3 extends over 11 amino acids. In DNA form, the CDR3 reads TGTGCCAGCAGCCAAAATTATGGCTACACCTTC. It yields the protein CASSQNYGYTF.

The J gene is TRBJ1-4, the V gene TRBV27, with TRBD1 identical over 7 bases. The J segment lost 0 bases and the V segment lost 3 bases, leaving 7 bases of the junction unmatched. Germline CDR1 MNHEY, CDR2 SMNVEV (reference sequence). CDR3 length: 17 amino acids. CDR3: CASSLSDRVTTNEKLFF. CDR3 DNA: TGTGCCAGCAGTTTGAGTGACAGGGTCACAACTAATGAAAAACTGTTTTTT. Complete variable domain (other parts from reference TRBV27 and TRBJ1-4): EAQVTQNPRYLITVTGKKLTVTCSQNMNHEYMSWYRQDPGLGLRQIYYSMNVEVTDKGDVPEGYKVSRKEKRNFPLILESPSPNQTSLYFCASSLSDRVTTNEKLFFGSGTQLSVL.

The chain combines TRBV6-5 with TRBJ2-7; D perhaps matches TRBD1 (7 bases). The CDR3 has 15 residues. Germline V gene data show CDR1 as MNHEY and CDR2 as SVGAGI. V dropped 4 bases and J dropped 2 bases, with 15 bases sitting between them. The CDR3 spells CASSSAAGQTYEQYF. In DNA form, the CDR3 reads TGTGCCAGCAGTTCAGCTGCGGGACAGACCTACGAGCAGTACTTC.

The chain recombines TRBV2 with TRBJ2-7; tentatively, D is TRBD2 (5 bases). Trimming cost V 4 bases and J 4 bases, with 14 bases left between them. The V gene's germline CDR1 is SNHLY and CDR2 FYNNEI. The CDR3 runs to 14 residues. The CDR3: CASSVSGNQYEQYF. In DNA form, the CDR3 reads TGTGCCAGCAGTGTTTCGGGAAACCAGTACGAGCAGTACTTC.

Only one count was recorded for this clone. This sequence joins TRBV2 and TRBJ1-2; 9 bases match TRBD1. With 6 bases clipped from V and 6 bases from J, the junction kept 5 bases outside the gene matches. The CDR3 length is 13 residues. The germline gives CDR1 SNHLY, CDR2 FYNNEI. The CDR3, as DNA: TGTGCCAGCAGACAGGGGGCAATCGATGGCTACACCTTC. This sequence encodes CASRQGAIDGYTF.

V and J are TRBV25-1 and TRBJ2-7; 9 nucleotides match TRBD1. The CDR3 spans 16 residues. Looked up from germline, CDR1 is MGHDK and CDR2 is SYGVNS. J was trimmed by 2 bases and V by 4 bases; bases with no gene match: 9. The CDR3 spells CASSASRGTGTYEQYF. The CDR3 nucleotides read TGTGCCAGCAGTGCTTCACGCGGGACAGGGACCTACGAGCAGTACTTC.

The CDR3: CASSSGRFYGYTF. Here the CDR3 DNA reads TGTGCCAGCAGTTCTGGCAGATTCTATGGCTACACCTTC. V usage is TRBV12-3 or TRBV12-4 and J usage is TRBJ1-2; unclear D gene. The length of the CDR3 is 13 residues. Trimming stripped 4 bases from V and 4 bases from J, with 10 bases between.

V and J are TRBV19 and TRBJ1-4; D is uncertain. Germline CDR1 and CDR2: LNHDA and SQIVND (reference sequence). CDR3 length equals 11 residues. V lost 9 bases, J lost 8 bases, and 10 bases lay in between. The CDR3 spells CASSIREKLFF. In DNA form, the CDR3 reads TGTGCCAGCTCAATACGGGAAAAACTGTTTTTT.